This is a list of T cell receptor beta chains from one sample in a study of blood T cell repertoires in COVID-19. Some clones are missing from TCRdb's copy, which holds only in-frame ones; the method was immunoSEQ multiplex PCR. The sample yields 200,000 to 250,000 clones, less than 85% seen once. The sample taken for sequencing was peripheral blood. The receptor set was obtained from a woman of 80 years or more with COVID-19, enrolled during active disease. The CDR3 runs from the conserved cysteine through the conserved F or W. The D gene is left open where the match is weak. Not every row has a clone size; where given, it reads once, few, many or a size class.

J gene	clone size	D gene	V gene	CDR3 DNA	CDR3 protein
TRBJ2-7	NA	NA	TRBV20-1	TGCAGTGCTAGTGAGCGCGAGCAGTACTTC	CSASEREQYF
TRBJ1-1	NA	TRBD1	TRBV23-1	TGCGCCAGCAGTCTCCGCGACAGGGAGAACACTGAAGCTTTCTTT	CASSLRDRENTEAFF
TRBJ2-2	NA	NA	TRBV5-1	TGCGCCAGCAGCTTGACCGGGGTAACGGGGGAGCTGTTTTTT	CASSLTGVTGELFF
TRBJ2-1	NA	NA	TRBV3-1/TRBV3-2	TGTGCCAGCAGCTCCCAGACTGCAATCAAGTTCTTC	CASSSQTAIKFF
TRBJ1-4	NA	NA	TRBV3-1/TRBV3-2	TGTGCCAGCAGCCAACTGGTAAAGGGGGTTAGAACGATCAATGAAAAACTGTTTTTT	CASSQLVKGVRTINEKLFF
TRBJ2-1	NA	TRBD1	TRBV29-1	TGCAGCGTTTACCGCGCAGGACAGGGGAGGTTTCGGGATGAGCAGTTCTTC	CSVYRAGQGRFRDEQFF
TRBJ2-7	NA	NA	TRBV7-9	TGTGCCAGCAGCCCCGCGGGGAGTCCCGAGCAGTACTTC	CASSPAGSPEQYF
TRBJ2-5	NA	NA	TRBV6-5	TGTGCCAGCAGCTCCACAGGGCTCGAAGAGACCCAGTACTTC	CASSSTGLEETQYF
TRBJ2-2	NA	NA	TRBV18	TGTGCCAGCTCACTTCGCCAGAGGGACACCGGGGAGCTGTTTTTT	CASSLRQRDTGELFF
TRBJ2-1	NA	NA	TRBV5-1	TGCGCCAGCAGCTTTATCGGGACTCCGAGGGAGGATGAGCAGTTCTTC	CASSFIGTPREDEQFF
TRBJ1-4	NA	NA	TRBV7-3	TGTGCCAGCACGTGGCTCGCCCGAAATAATGAAAAACTGTTTTTT	CASTWLARNNEKLFF
TRBJ1-1	NA	NA	TRBV20-1	TGCAGTGCTAGTCTCCCCAGTGAAGCTTTCTTT	CSASLPSEAFF
TRBJ1-4	NA	NA	TRBV5-1	TGCGCCAGCACCCCAGGGGTGGGTAATGAAAAACTGTTTTTT	CASTPGVGNEKLFF
TRBJ1-1	once	NA	TRBV6-6	TGTGCCAGCAGTTACGGGGTAGGGAGAGGCACTGAAGCTTTCTTT	CASSYGVGRGTEAFF
TRBJ2-1	NA	NA	TRBV20-1	TGCAGTGCCGGGACTTACAATGAGCAGTTCTTC	CSAGTYNEQFF
TRBJ1-2	few	TRBD1	TRBV29-1	TGCAGCGTTGCACCCCGGGACAGGGCGAGTCCTCCCTATGGCTACACCTTC	CSVAPRDRASPPYGYTF
TRBJ1-2	once	TRBD1	TRBV5-1	TGCGCCAGCAGACTGGACAGGGCGGGTGGCTACACCTTC	CASRLDRAGGYTF
TRBJ2-7	few	NA	TRBV14	TGTGCCAGCAGCCAAGATCTAGACAGAACCTACGAGCAGTACTTC	CASSQDLDRTYEQYF
TRBJ1-1	NA	NA	TRBV18	TGTGCCAGCTCACCAGATGAGGGCATGAACACTGAAGCTTTCTTT	CASSPDEGMNTEAFF
TRBJ2-3	NA	TRBD1	TRBV24-1	TGTGCCACCAGTGATTCTCGACAGGGCTGGACAGATACGCAGTATTTT	CATSDSRQGWTDTQYF
TRBJ1-2	NA	TRBD1	TRBV19	TGTGCCAGTACGGGACAGGCCTCCGGGGACTATGGCTACACCTTC	CASTGQASGDYGYTF